This T cell receptor (beta chain) was retrieved from a study of T-cell memory formation after mild COVID-19. Across the study: TCR clusters were largely donor specific. General study points: Some responding clones appeared in pre-infection memory, suggesting cross-reactive memory joined.

V lost 1 base, J lost 4 bases, and 6 bases lay in between. The CDR3 runs 13 residues. Per germline, CDR1 SGHTA and CDR2 FQGTGA. TCRdb itself ran the 5' RACE reads through MiXCR, one entry per CDR3 protein. The data contain some 450,000 distinct CDR3 sequences, roughly 20% of them seen just once; the ten biggest clones take up around 8.4%. This clonotype was observed a few times. What it binds is not known. Sequenced sample: PBMCs or a T cell subset sorted from them (not recorded which). This receptor was obtained from an adult woman who had mild COVID-19 (a few samples of this study predate the infection). Cell type and time point are not known. This sequence joins TRBV7-3 and TRBJ2-3; D not certain. CDR3 protein: CASSLRPADTQYF. CDR3 DNA sequence: TGTGCCAGCAGCTTAAGGCCGGCAGATACGCAGTATTTT.